Below, 2 T cell receptor beta chains from the same sample are listed, as sequenced in a study of vaccination effects on CD4 cells after COVID-19. These receptors lack a known antigen. Viral peptide pools were used in the ViraFEST assay to expand antigen-specific CD4+ T cells, and sequencing came afterward. Investigators separated out CD4+ T cells once approximately 10 days of culture had passed. The assay was immunoSEQ multiplex PCR, and TCRdb's table has in-frame clones only and misses some. The sample includes about 79,000 clones, around 70% of them seen just once. Sequences were derived from CD4+ T cells from PBMCs cultured with HCoV-229E spike peptides, sampled before COVID-19 vaccination. These receptors originate from a human donor who received a COVID-19 vaccine.

V and J are TRBV6-2 or TRBV6-3 and TRBJ2-3; 11 bases fit TRBD2. V shed 6 bases, J shed 1 base, and the junction held 3 bases outside the gene matches. Germline V gene data show CDR1 as MNHEY and CDR2 as SVGEGT. This CDR3 contains 15 residues. CDR3 nucleotides: TGTGCCAGCAGCCCGACTAGCGGGGGCACAGATACGCAGTATTTT. The encoded protein is CASSPTSGGTDTQYF.

The genes are TRBV4-1 and TRBJ1-5, with unresolved D. Trimming pared 0 bases from V and 4 bases from J, leaving 10 bases between. The CDR3 length is 15 residues. From germline, CDR1 is MGHRA and CDR2 YSYEKL. The CDR3 loop is CASSQDQFGNQPQHF. The CDR3 DNA is TGCGCCAGCAGCCAAGATCAATTCGGGAATCAGCCCCAGCATTTT.